Listed below are T cell receptor beta chains from one sample, sequenced in a study of blood T cell repertoires in COVID-19. Sequenced by immunoSEQ multiplex PCR; TCRdb stores in-frame clones only, minus some. There are under 200,000 clones in the sample; around 86% occur only once, and approximately 0.62% lies in the top ten. The sequencing sample was made of peripheral blood. All receptors derive from a man between 60 and 75 years old with COVID-19, enrolled during active disease. Both conserved end residues are part of each CDR3. The D gene is left open where the match is weak. Size is omitted from some rows. Given values are once, few, many or a class for expanded clones.

TRBJ1-1 . TRBD1 TRBV6-5 CASIGQAVHTEAFF TGTGCCAGCATTGGACAGGCCGTGCACACTGAAGCTTTCTTT
TRBJ1-4 . . TRBV6-6 CATSPSDKGTGEKLFF TGTGCCACATCCCCGTCGGACAAAGGAACAGGGGAAAAACTGTTTTTT
TRBJ1-2 . . TRBV3-1/TRBV3-2 CASSHVLANYGYTF TGTGCCAGCAGCCATGTGTTAGCTAACTATGGCTACACCTTC
TRBJ1-3 . . TRBV19 CASSIFVLGGFSTGNTIYF TGTGCCAGTAGTATATTCGTCTTAGGAGGGTTTTCTACTGGAAACACCATATATTTT
TRBJ2-1 . TRBD2 TRBV4-3 CASSQDPAESGVSYEQFF TGCGCCAGCAGCCAGGACCCAGCCGAGAGCGGGGTTTCTTATGAGCAGTTCTTC
TRBJ2-5 . . TRBV24-1 CATSEGARIQETQYF TGTGCCACCAGTGAGGGGGCCCGGATACAAGAGACCCAGTACTTC
TRBJ2-1 few . TRBV6-1 CASSTGRGQFF TGTGCCAGCAGTACAGGGCGAGGGCAGTTCTTC
TRBJ1-1 . TRBD1 TRBV30 CAWDRGYTEAFF TGTGCCTGGGACAGGGGTTACACTGAAGCTTTCTTT
TRBJ2-7 . . TRBV27 CASSFDSSREQYF TGTGCCAGCAGTTTTGACTCCAGCCGGGAGCAGTACTTC
TRBJ2-1 . . TRBV3-1/TRBV3-2 CASSQAQGYNEQFF TGTGCCAGCAGCCAAGCTCAGGGCTACAATGAGCAGTTCTTC
TRBJ2-1 . TRBD2 TRBV5-4 CASSLGRTSGGNEQFF TGTGCCAGCAGCTTAGGTAGAACTAGCGGGGGGAATGAGCAGTTCTTC
TRBJ1-2 once TRBD1 TRBV30 CAWSRQGGYGYTF TGTGCCTGGAGCCGACAGGGAGGATATGGCTACACCTTC
TRBJ1-2 . TRBD1 TRBV6-2/TRBV6-3 CASSKAGGNYGYTF TGTGCCAGCAGTAAGGCAGGGGGAAACTATGGCTACACCTTC
TRBJ1-1 . . TRBV3-1/TRBV3-2 CASSQEPVPEAFF TGTGCCAGCAGCCAAGAGCCGGTGCCTGAAGCTTTCTTT
TRBJ2-5 . TRBD2 TRBV5-1 CASADSGSGETQYF TGCGCCTCGGCGGATAGCGGGAGTGGAGAGACCCAGTACTTC
TRBJ1-5 . TRBD1 TRBV7-9 CASSSQGQVNQPQHF TGTGCCAGCAGCTCCCAAGGACAGGTCAATCAGCCCCAGCATTTT
TRBJ2-7 . . TRBV28 CASSSGGGGQYEQYF TGTGCCAGCAGTTCAGGCGGGGGCGGGCAATACGAGCAGTACTTC
TRBJ1-2 . TRBD1 TRBV6-5 CASRRDRSYGYTF TGTGCCAGCAGACGGGACAGAAGCTATGGCTACACCTTC
TRBJ2-6 . . TRBV18 CASSPRGGSPGANVLTF TGTGCCAGCTCACCTAGAGGGGGTTCTCCTGGGGCCAACGTCCTGACTTTC
TRBJ2-2 . TRBD1 TRBV12-5 CASGRITGGANTGELFF TGTGCTAGTGGCCGAATTACAGGGGGCGCGAACACCGGGGAGCTGTTTTTT
TRBJ1-6 . . TRBV28 CASSLMGQPLHF TGTGCCAGCAGTTTAATGGGGCAGCCACTCCACTTT
TRBJ1-2 . . TRBV6-1 CASSEGTVNYGYTF TGTGCCAGCAGTGAAGGTACAGTTAACTATGGCTACACCTTC
TRBJ2-7 few TRBD1 TRBV6-5 CASRRQGGTYEQYF TGTGCCAGCAGAAGACAGGGGGGGACCTACGAGCAGTACTTC
TRBJ1-1 . . TRBV19 CASNGAINMNTEAFF TGTGCCAGTAATGGGGCCATAAACATGAACACTGAAGCTTTCTTT
TRBJ2-5 . TRBD2 TRBV7-2 CASSKLAGARSSLQETQYF TGTGCCAGCAGCAAACTAGCGGGAGCCAGGTCGTCCTTACAAGAGACCCAGTACTTC
TRBJ2-1 . TRBD1 TRBV10-1 CASSPRTGYNEQFF TGCGCCAGCAGCCCCCGGACAGGATACAATGAGCAGTTCTTC
TRBJ2-3 . TRBD2 TRBV5-5 CASSPPGTSGPDTQYF TGTGCCAGCAGCCCCCCGGGGACTAGCGGACCAGATACGCAGTATTTT
TRBJ1-6 . . TRBV6-5 CASSPRLGGGSPLHF TGTGCCAGCAGTCCCCGATTGGGGGGGGGTTCACCCCTCCACTTT
TRBJ2-2 . TRBD1 TRBV9 CASSVLSGQGPTGELFF TGTGCCAGCAGCGTACTATCGGGACAGGGGCCCACCGGGGAGCTGTTTTTT
TRBJ2-4 . . TRBV21-1 CASSGRGDKNIQYF TGTGCCAGCAGCGGCAGGGGTGACAAAAACATTCAGTACTTC
TRBJ1-1 . TRBD1 TRBV6-2/TRBV6-3 CASSWTGSGTEAFF TGTGCCAGCAGTTGGACAGGTTCGGGGACTGAAGCTTTCTTT
TRBJ2-2 . TRBD1 TRBV2 CASSRTGLGLELFF TGTGCCAGCAGTCGGACAGGTTTAGGTCTCGAGCTGTTTTTT
TRBJ1-2 . . TRBV27 CASTPLGGVDYGYTF TGTGCCAGCACCCCCCTGGGGGGAGTTGACTATGGCTACACCTTC
TRBJ1-6 . . TRBV6-5 CASSYSTLANSPLHF TGTGCCAGCAGTTACTCGACGCTAGCCAATTCACCCCTCCACTTT
TRBJ2-1 . TRBD2 TRBV12-5 CASGAGTSGRGNNEQFF TGTGCTAGTGGTGCCGGGACTAGCGGGAGGGGAAACAATGAGCAGTTCTTC
TRBJ2-1 . . TRBV7-9 CASSRTDFGNEQFF TGTGCCAGCAGCCGCACCGACTTTGGCAATGAGCAGTTCTTC
TRBJ2-1 . . TRBV10-3 CATYSGASSYNEQFF TGTGCCACCTATAGCGGCGCAAGCTCCTACAATGAGCAGTTCTTC
TRBJ1-2 . . TRBV14 CASSQQGLVGYTF TGTGCCAGCAGCCAACAGGGGCTGGTTGGCTACACCTTC
TRBJ2-1 once . TRBV11-2 CASSLAVSTGLYNEQFF TGTGCCAGCAGCTTAGCTGTGTCGACGGGATTATACAATGAGCAGTTCTTC
TRBJ1-2 . . TRBV6-5 CASSRKNTGRGGYTF TGTGCCAGCAGTCGTAAAAATACAGGGCGAGGTGGCTACACCTTC
TRBJ2-1 . . TRBV7-2 CASSPGLIYNEQFF TGTGCCAGCAGCCCTGGACTGATATACAATGAGCAGTTCTTC
TRBJ1-1 . . TRBV30 CAWIWARTNTEAFF TGTGCCTGGATTTGGGCCAGAACGAACACTGAAGCTTTCTTT